In its sample, the clone carrying this T cell receptor beta chain was seen a few times. Its antigen is as yet unknown. Donation came from healthy Caucasian individuals in Russia who were aged roughly 6 to 95. The sample belongs to a study of blood T cells in healthy people across ages. For the study at large: Capture via template switching afforded approximately one barcoded beta molecule per two T cells.

V was clipped by 8 bases and J by 5 bases, with 18 bases between them. This CDR3 region has 14 residues. CDR1 is GTSNPN, CDR2 SVGIG, per germline (reference sequence). Together with a sample-barcoded 5' primer, a J-beta primer mix was included in a second PCR lasting about 6 to 11 cycles. TCRdb called the 5' RACE reads again in MiXCR, with one record for every CDR3 protein. The table shows approximately 900,000 distinct CDR3 sequences, with roughly 48% occurring only once. General study results and limits: In older individuals, TCR beta diversity per million T cells was lower, falling roughly linearly with age.

The sample comprised blood. The TCR was taken from a man aged 30 to 39 in good health. The gene calls are TRBV30 and TRBJ2-2; D is perhaps TRBD1 (6 bases). CDR3 nucleotide sequence: TGTGCCCGGTCCAGGGGTTACGATACCGGGGAGCTGTTTTTT. Its translation: CARSRGYDTGELFF.